This T cell receptor (beta chain) was recovered during a study of identical twins. Study-wide results and caveats: Among beta out-of-frame sequences, excess sharing between twins appeared weaker. A lower insertion count was a feature of abundant cord blood beta clonotypes, with no such feature in memory repertoires. Monozygotic twins shared more out-of-frame TCR alpha than recombination models predicted.

Donors uniformly comprised healthy Caucasians. Comment on this clonotype: The antigen remains unidentified.

The CDR3 covers 17 residues. Germline values: CDR1 MNHEY, CDR2 SVGAGI. J was trimmed by 5 bases and V by 0 bases; bases with no gene match: 13. TCRdb ran MiXCR on the 5' RACE reads and lists one entry per CDR3 protein. The sample shows 1.5 million to 2 million distinct CDR3 sequences, around a third of them seen only once. Sequencing was performed on cord blood. The chain uses TRBV6-5 and TRBJ2-7, with 7 positions matching TRBD1. The TCR was taken from a newborn girl in good health. The CDR3: CASSYSRAGTVVHEQYF. CDR3 DNA sequence: TGTGCCAGCAGTTACTCGAGGGCCGGGACAGTGGTCCACGAGCAGTACTTC.